This T cell receptor (beta chain) came from a study of blood T cell repertoires in COVID-19. This clone was seen a few times. Which cohort a participant joined came from the clinical history participants gave. What the recovered Cohort 3 donors had was two negative PCRs, clearance, or symptom resolution. Per the authors' pipeline: Estimated nucleated cell counts came from reference gene primer amplification. Sequencing used immunoSEQ multiplex PCR; TCRdb keeps in-frame clones, though not all of them. The V and J calls and clone size were taken over from that table, and D and trimming were inferred from the DNA. The sample has 200,000 to 300,000 clones, roughly 90% seen once. This CDR3 contains 14 residues. V shed 1 base, J shed 6 bases, and the junction held 4 bases outside the gene matches. Germline CDR1 and CDR2: GTSNPN and SVGIG (reference sequence).

J is TRBJ1-5 and V is TRBV30, with 9 bases that match TRBD1. The sample taken for sequencing was PBMCs or T cells enriched from blood (not recorded which). The receptor was isolated from a woman aged 25 to 39 who had recovered from COVID-19. CDR3 coding DNA: TGTGCCTGGAGTGGGACAGGGGACGGTCAGCCCCAGCATTTT. Its translation: CAWSGTGDGQPQHF.